The 31 T cell receptor beta chains given below trace back to one sample, sequenced in a study of blood T cell repertoires in COVID-19. TCRdb keeps only in-frame clones here, not all; method: immunoSEQ multiplex PCR. The sample consists of approximately 300,000 clones, 85% to 95% of them appearing once. Specimen: PBMCs or T cells enriched from blood (not recorded which). The source of these receptors is a woman in her 30s who had been exposed to COVID-19.

Note on this clone: The junction and the germline gene differ at one end; a read error may be behind it. This rearrangement joins TRBV7-9 to TRBJ1-3, with 7 bases fitting TRBD1. The V gene's germline CDR1 is SEHNR and CDR2 FQNEAQ (reference sequence). The CDR3 runs to 15 residues. In nucleotides, the CDR3 is TGTGCCAGCAGCGGCCGGACAGGCTCTGCAAACACCATATATTTT. Translated, it gives CASSGRTGSANTIYF.

The CDR3 DNA follows: TGTGCCAGCAGCTCGCAAACAGGGATCGCCTCCTACGAGCAGTACTTC. This encodes CASSSQTGIASYEQYF. V usage is TRBV11-2 and J usage is TRBJ2-7; possible D gene TRBD1, 6 bases. The CDR3 has 16 residues. CDR1 is SGHAT and CDR2 is FQNNGV in the germline V gene. V lost 4 bases and J 0 bases, leaving 16 bases between the germline ends.

This rearrangement joins TRBV7-9 to TRBJ1-5, with no clear D. Germline CDR1 is SEHNR and CDR2 is FQNEAQ (reference sequence). Trimming left V 3 bases short and J 3 bases short, with 9 bases between. CDR3 length: 14 residues. The CDR3 here is CASSFPGFNQPQHF. CDR3 sequence (DNA): TGTGCCAGCAGCTTTCCAGGCTTCAATCAGCCCCAGCATTTT.

V is TRBV10-3 and J is TRBJ1-6, with D perhaps matching TRBD1 (6 bases). V was trimmed by 9 bases and J by 9 bases, leaving 18 bases between them. Looked up from germline, CDR1 is ENHRY and CDR2 is SYGVKD. CDR3 length: 14 residues. CDR3 DNA sequence: TGTGCCATGGCCAGGGGCCTGGATGGTTCACCCCTCCACTTT. Translated, it gives CAMARGLDGSPLHF.

CDR3 protein: CASSQGDRLNQPQHF. The CDR3 bases are TGCGCCAGCAGCCAGGGTGACAGGTTAAATCAGCCCCAGCATTTT. This chain joins TRBV4-1 and TRBJ1-5; D perhaps matches TRBD1 (6 bases). This CDR3 comprises 15 residues. V shed 3 bases and J shed 4 bases, with 13 bases lying between them. Germline V gene data show CDR1 as MGHRA and CDR2 as YSYEKL.

The rearrangement joins TRBV18 to TRBJ1-5; D might be TRBD1 (6 bases). The CDR3 totals 14 residues. V lost 2 bases and J lost 1, with 6 bases in between. Germline loops: CDR1 KGHSH, CDR2 LQKENI. This CDR3 reads CASSPGTSNQPQHF. The DNA of the CDR3 is TGTGCCAGCTCACCAGGGACAAGCAATCAGCCCCAGCATTTT.

With regard to this clone: Distinct nucleotide sequences in the sample also encode this CDR3. This chain links TRBV20-1 with TRBJ1-2; D unclear. Germline loops: CDR1 DFQATT, CDR2 SNEGSKA (reference sequence). The length of the CDR3 is 11 residues. The V end was cut by 5 bases, the J end by 2 bases, with 6 bases between. Here the CDR3 DNA reads TGCAGTGCTCCGGGGAACTATGGCTACACCTTC. Amino acids: CSAPGNYGYTF.

The rearrangement joins TRBV27 to TRBJ1-1; D is unresolved. The germline V gene has CDR1 MNHEY and CDR2 SMNVEV (reference sequence). The CDR3 has 15 residues. Trimming shortened V by 3 bases and J by 0 bases, and 11 bases separated the two germline ends. The CDR3 nucleotides read TGTGCCAGCAGTTTTATGGGAGGGATGAACACTGAAGCTTTCTTT. The encoded protein is CASSFMGGMNTEAFF.

As to this clone: At one end the junction does not follow the germline gene, possibly because of a read error. This rearrangement joins TRBV11-2 to TRBJ2-7, with D possibly matching TRBD2 (7 bases). Per germline, CDR1 SGHAT and CDR2 FQNNGV. The CDR3 contains 13 residues. The CDR3 reads CASSFQGRGTADF. In DNA form, the CDR3 reads TGTGCCAGCAGCTTCCAGGGGAGGGGGACGGCCGACTTC. Looking up the rest from reference TRBV11-2 and TRBJ2-7 gives the full variable domain: EAGVAQSPRYKIIEKRQSVAFWCNPISGHATLYWYQQILGQGPKLLIQFQNNGVVDDSQLPKDRFSAERLKGVDSTLKIQPAKLEDSAVYLCASSFQGRGTADFGPGTRLTVT.

The gene calls are TRBV24-1 and TRBJ1-2; possibly TRBD1 for D (5 bases). This CDR3 region has 14 residues. V was cut by 0 bases and J by 3 bases, with 7 bases left in between. Germline values: CDR1 KGHDR, CDR2 SFDVKD. This CDR3 reads CATSDLGRDYGYTF. The CDR3 DNA is TGTGCCACCAGTGATTTGGGCAGGGACTATGGCTACACCTTC.

The J gene is TRBJ2-1, the V gene TRBV5-1, with TRBD1 matching over 9 bases. The CDR3 covers 16 residues. CDR1 and CDR2 (germline): SGHRS, YFSETQ. J lost 0 bases, V lost 4 bases, and 5 bases had no gene match. The CDR3 DNA reads TGCGCCAGCAGCCTACAGGGGGCCGTCTCCTACAATGAGCAGTTCTTC. This translates into CASSLQGAVSYNEQFF. Based on the CDR3 plus reference TRBV5-1 and TRBJ2-1, the full variable domain is KAGVTQTPRYLIKTRGQQVTLSCSPISGHRSVSWYQQTPGQGLQFLFEYFSETQRNKGNFPGRFSGRQFSNSRSEMNVSTLELGDSALYLCASSLQGAVSYNEQFFGPGTRLTVL.

Written as DNA, the CDR3 is TGTGCCAGCAGGATGGGACAGTCCAGGAACACTGAAGCTTTCTTT. Amino acid sequence: CASRMGQSRNTEAFF. The V call is TRBV11-1, the J call TRBJ1-1, with 7 bases that match TRBD1. Trimming cost V 6 bases and J 1 base; bases outside gene matches: 8. The CDR3 runs 15 residues. Germline V gene lookup returns CDR1 SGHAT and CDR2 FQDESV (reference sequence).

Of note for this clone: At one of its ends the junction is not consistent with the germline gene, which may arise from a read error. The chain is built from TRBV18 and TRBJ1-2; D is unclear. CDR1 KGHSH and CDR2 LQKENI come from the germline V gene. The CDR3 contains 16 residues. The CDR3 nucleotides read TGTGCCAGCTCCCCGATGGGTTATCCCACTAACTATGGTTACACCTTC. As protein: CASSPMGYPTNYGYTF.

This chain connects TRBV27 to TRBJ2-5; 10 nucleotides line up with TRBD2. Trimming removed 4 bases from V and 3 bases from J; junction bases left unmatched: 5. Germline V gene sequence: CDR1 MNHEY, CDR2 SMNVEV (reference sequence). This CDR3 has 15 amino acids. CDR3 amino acids: CASSYTSGVKETQYF. The CDR3 nucleotides read TGTGCCAGCAGTTATACTAGCGGGGTAAAAGAGACCCAGTACTTC.

The rearrangement joins TRBV6-1 to TRBJ1-3; D remains ambiguous. V shed 1 base and J shed 7 bases, with 8 bases lying between them. The CDR3 spans 13 residues. Per the germline V gene, CDR1 is MNHNS and CDR2 is SASEGT. CDR3 amino acids: CASSEEAGNTIYF. DNA of the CDR3: TGTGCCAGCAGTGAAGAGGCAGGCAACACCATATATTTT.

The chain combines TRBV12-3 or TRBV12-4 with TRBJ1-4; 8 nucleotides align to TRBD1. This CDR3 is 13 amino acids long. V lost 6 bases, J lost 8 bases, and 5 bases stayed unmatched. CDR3 amino acids: CASRNRGAEKLFF. DNA of the CDR3: TGTGCCAGCAGGAACAGGGGGGCAGAAAAACTGTTTTTT.

The chain's CDR3 is CASSLRLYTEAFF. CDR3 in DNA: TGCGCCAGCAGCTTGAGACTTTACACTGAAGCTTTCTTT. The chain is built from TRBV5-1 and TRBJ1-1; D gene unclear. The CDR3 contains 13 residues. CDR1 is SGHRS, CDR2 YFSETQ, per germline. The V end lost 1 base, the J end lost 3 bases, and 7 bases lay between the germline ends.

The gene calls are TRBV6-4 and TRBJ1-1, with D tentatively TRBD1 (6 bases). CDR1 is MRHNA and CDR2 is SNTAGT in the germline V gene. The CDR3 runs 14 residues. V lost 4 bases and J lost 5, with 14 bases in between. CDR3 nucleotides: TGTGCCAGCAGTGTAGAGGGGGGGCGAACTGAAGCTTTCTTT. Amino acid sequence: CASSVEGGRTEAFF.

J is TRBJ2-5 and V is TRBV21-1; no check of the table's D call, TRBD2, against the DNA was made. TRBV21-1 is given as a pseudogene. This CDR3 spans 15 amino acids. CDR3 DNA: TGTGCCAGCACCCTAACGGAGGGTCCGGGAGAGACCCAGTACTTC. Residues: CASTLTEGPGETQYF.

The chain links TRBV4-2 to TRBJ2-3; maybe TRBD2 (6 bases). V lost 0 bases, J lost 4 bases, and 14 bases lay in between. The CDR3 is 16 residues long. Per the germline V gene, CDR1 is LGHNA and CDR2 is YNFKEQ. For the CDR3, the DNA is TGTGCCAGCAGCCAAGATATGATCGGGGAGGCAGATACGCAGTATTTT. Its translation: CASSQDMIGEADTQYF.

This clone has more than one count but fewer than ten. The chain couples TRBV24-1 to TRBJ2-2; D remains unclear. The CDR3 is made up of 13 amino acids. Germline assignment: CDR1 KGHDR and CDR2 SFDVKD. Trimming cost V 6 bases and J 2 bases, with 6 bases left between them. The CDR3 DNA reads as TGTGCCACCAGTTCCCCAAACACCGGGGAGCTGTTTTTT. Translating gives CATSSPNTGELFF.

V usage is TRBV4-2 and J usage is TRBJ2-1, with D possibly being TRBD1 (5 bases). The CDR3 runs 14 residues. The ends were cut back, 4 bases at V and 6 bases at J, with 13 bases in the middle. In germline, CDR1 is LGHNA, CDR2 YNFKEQ. CDR3 DNA sequence: TGTGCCAGCAGCCCCCTTAAGGGGCCCAATGAGCAGTTCTTC. It codes for CASSPLKGPNEQFF.

The chain employs TRBV6-2 or TRBV6-3 and TRBJ1-2; D is uncertain. Trimming removed 6 bases at V and 4 bases at J, with 12 bases between. CDR1 and CDR2 from the germline V gene are MNHEY and SVGEGT. This CDR3 contains 13 residues. The CDR3 DNA reads TGTGCCAGCAGCATGACACACCTCTATGGCTACACCTTC. Its protein is CASSMTHLYGYTF.

The chain couples TRBV5-4 to TRBJ1-2; 7 bases map to TRBD1. Germline V lookup: CDR1 SGHNT, CDR2 YYREEE (reference sequence). The CDR3 sequence is 15 residues long. With 4 bases clipped from V and 2 bases from J, the junction kept 8 bases outside the gene matches. The CDR3 DNA follows: TGTGCCAGCAGCACCATGACAGGGAGAAACTATGGCTACACCTTC. This translates into CASSTMTGRNYGYTF.

The chain couples TRBV27 to TRBJ1-2; tentative D call: TRBD1 (5 bases). The V gene's germline CDR1 is MNHEY and CDR2 SMNVEV (reference sequence). Trimming took off 6 bases at V and 2 bases at J, with 13 bases between the two ends. This CDR3 contains 14 residues. CDR3 sequence reads: CASRRQRENYGYTF. For the CDR3, the DNA is TGTGCCAGCAGACGACAGAGAGAAAACTATGGCTACACCTTC.

Here the CDR3 reads CATSRAPGGSYGYTF. As DNA, the CDR3 is TGTGCCACCAGCAGAGCCCCGGGGGGCAGCTATGGCTACACCTTC. This chain uses TRBV15 with TRBJ1-2, with a tentative D call TRBD1 (6 bases). Germline V gives CDR1 LNHNV, CDR2 YYDKDF (reference sequence). CDR3 size: 15 residues. Trimming left V 1 base short and J 4 bases short, with 13 bases between.

This clone was observed a single time. V gene TRBV20-1 combines with J gene TRBJ2-7; D is unresolved. The length of the CDR3 is 11 residues. The ends were cut back, 1 base at V and 9 bases at J, with 10 bases in the middle. Germline loops: CDR1 DFQATT, CDR2 SNEGSKA (reference sequence). The CDR3 spells CSARGHPGQYF. The CDR3 DNA reads TGCAGTGCTAGAGGTCATCCGGGGCAGTACTTC.

The chain is built from TRBV25-1 and TRBJ2-1; D may be TRBD1 (6 bases). Trimming removed 3 bases from V and 7 bases from J, with 13 bases in between. The CDR3 consists of 14 residues. Germline V CDR1 and CDR2: MGHDK, SYGVNS. The CDR3 is CASSEDTQGNEQFF. The CDR3 nucleotides are TGTGCCAGCAGTGAGGATACACAGGGAAATGAGCAGTTCTTC. The whole variable domain, filled in from reference TRBV25-1 and TRBJ2-1, reads EADIYQTPRYLVIGTGKKITLECSQTMGHDKMYWYQQDPGMELHLIHYSYGVNSTEKGDLSSESTVSRIRTEHFPLTLESARPSHTSQYLCASSEDTQGNEQFFGPGTRLTVL.

This clone was seen ten or more times. The chain uses TRBV7-8 and TRBJ2-7; D is perhaps TRBD1 (5 bases). V dropped 1 base and J dropped 2 bases, with 12 bases sitting between them. The CDR3 length is 15 residues. Per the germline V gene, CDR1 is SGHVS and CDR2 is FQNEAQ. CDR3 sequence: CASSLEYDRAYEQYF. In DNA form, the CDR3 reads TGTGCCAGCAGCTTAGAGTACGACAGAGCCTACGAGCAGTACTTC.

DNA of the CDR3: TGTGCCAGCAGCCCAGTCGGCGGGGCCACGGAGCAGTACTTC. Translated: CASSPVGGATEQYF. V gene TRBV3-1 (or the pseudogene TRBV3-2) combines with J gene TRBJ2-7; possible D gene TRBD2, 6 bases. The CDR3 contains 14 residues. CDR1 and CDR2 (germline): LGHDT, YNNKEL (reference sequence). V was trimmed by 4 bases and J by 7 bases, leaving 17 bases between them.

This chain joins TRBV9 and TRBJ2-3, with D hard to call. Germline loops: CDR1 SGDLS, CDR2 YYNGEE. This CDR3 comprises 13 residues. The V end lost 3 bases, the J end lost 3 bases, and 8 bases lay between the germline ends. The CDR3 region has the DNA TGTGCCAGCAGCGGACATGATACAGATACGCAGTATTTT. It specifies CASSGHDTDTQYF.